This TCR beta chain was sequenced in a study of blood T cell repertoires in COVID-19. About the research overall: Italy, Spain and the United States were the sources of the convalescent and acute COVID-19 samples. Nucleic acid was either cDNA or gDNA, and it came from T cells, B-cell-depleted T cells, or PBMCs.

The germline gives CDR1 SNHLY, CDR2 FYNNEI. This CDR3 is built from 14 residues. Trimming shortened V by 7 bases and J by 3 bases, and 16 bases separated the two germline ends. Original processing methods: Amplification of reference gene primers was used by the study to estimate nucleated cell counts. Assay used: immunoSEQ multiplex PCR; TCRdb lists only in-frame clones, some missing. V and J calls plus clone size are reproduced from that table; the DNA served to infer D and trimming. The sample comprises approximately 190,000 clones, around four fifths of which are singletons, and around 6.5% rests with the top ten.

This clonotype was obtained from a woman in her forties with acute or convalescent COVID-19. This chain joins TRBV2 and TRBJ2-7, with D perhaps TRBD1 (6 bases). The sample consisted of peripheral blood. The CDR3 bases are TGTGCCAGCAAGTCTGCGACAGGCGACTACGAGCAGTACTTC. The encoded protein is CASKSATGDYEQYF.